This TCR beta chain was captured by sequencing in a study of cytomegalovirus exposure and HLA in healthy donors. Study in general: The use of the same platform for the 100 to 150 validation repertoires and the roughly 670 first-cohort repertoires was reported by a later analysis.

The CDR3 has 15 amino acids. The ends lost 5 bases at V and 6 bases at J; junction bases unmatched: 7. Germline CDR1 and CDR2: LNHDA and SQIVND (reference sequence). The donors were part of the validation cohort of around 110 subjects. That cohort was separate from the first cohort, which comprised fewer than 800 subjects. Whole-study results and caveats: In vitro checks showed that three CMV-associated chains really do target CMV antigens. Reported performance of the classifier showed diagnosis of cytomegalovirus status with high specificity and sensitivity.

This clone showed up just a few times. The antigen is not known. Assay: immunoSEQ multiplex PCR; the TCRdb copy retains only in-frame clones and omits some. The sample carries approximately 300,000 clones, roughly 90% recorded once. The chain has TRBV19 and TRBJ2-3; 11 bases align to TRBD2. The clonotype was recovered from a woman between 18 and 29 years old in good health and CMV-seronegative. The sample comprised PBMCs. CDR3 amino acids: CASSVLAGGMDTQYF. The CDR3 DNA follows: TGTGCCAGTAGTGTGCTAGCGGGAGGAATGGATACGCAGTATTTT.